The 20 T cell receptor beta chains below all came from one sample that was sequenced in a study of T cell clonotyping in hematopoietic cell transplantation. Libraries were prepared by immunoSEQ multiplex PCR; TCRdb keeps only in-frame clonotypes and omits some of them. The table has about 27,000 clones, approximately 96% seen once. The specimen was peripheral blood mononuclear cells. The receptors stem from a man aged 45-65 years in good health. Some clones in this sample may be carry-over from other donors' samples.

V gene TRBV11-2 combines with J gene TRBJ2-3, with TRBD2 matching over 9 bases. J lost 7 bases, V lost 5 bases, and 13 bases had no gene match. CDR1 SGHAT and CDR2 FQNNGV come from the germline V gene. This CDR3 spans 16 amino acids. This CDR3 reads CASSPPWRGGINTQYF. The CDR3 DNA sequence: TGTGCCAGCAGCCCTCCCTGGCGGGGGGGCATAAATACGCAGTATTTT.

The V call is TRBV7-6, the J call TRBJ1-1; 7 nucleotides agree with TRBD1. V dropped 5 bases and J dropped 3; count of bases not matched to a gene: 9. Germline V lookup: CDR1 SGHVS, CDR2 FNYEAQ. The CDR3 totals 15 residues. The CDR3 reads CASSLRQGRDTEAFF. The CDR3, as DNA: TGTGCCAGCAGCCTTCGACAGGGAAGGGACACTGAAGCTTTCTTT.

The J gene is TRBJ2-5, the V gene TRBV7-9; D is ambiguous. Looked up from germline, CDR1 is SEHNR and CDR2 is FQNEAQ (reference sequence). CDR3 length: 12 amino acids. V shed 3 bases and J shed 5 bases, with 7 bases lying between them. CDR3 nucleotide sequence: TGTGCCAGCAGCTTGGACGTCGAGACCCAGTACTTC. This codes for CASSLDVETQYF.

The chain uses TRBV7-6 and TRBJ2-1, with a tentative D call TRBD2 (6 bases). From germline, CDR1 is SGHVS and CDR2 FNYEAQ. The CDR3 spans 14 residues. Trimming stripped 2 bases from V and 9 bases from J, with 14 bases between. The CDR3 protein is CASSLPGRLTEQFF. In nucleotides, the CDR3 is TGTGCCAGCAGCTTACCGGGGAGGTTAACTGAGCAGTTCTTC. The whole variable domain, remainder taken from reference TRBV7-6 and TRBJ2-1, is GAGVSQSPRYKVTKRGQDVALRCDPISGHVSLYWYRQALGQGPEFLTYFNYEAQQDKSGLPNDRFSAERPEGSISTLTIQRTEQRDSAMYRCASSLPGRLTEQFFGPGTRLTVL.

The CDR3 here is CASSLAGGDLDTQYF. The DNA of the CDR3 is TGTGCCAGCAGCTTAGCGGGGGGGGACCTTGATACGCAGTATTTT. The chain is built from TRBV7-2 and TRBJ2-3; TRBD2 aligns across 7 bases. V lost 0 bases and J lost 6; bases outside the gene matches: 6. This CDR3 region has 15 residues. Germline V gene data show CDR1 as SGHTA and CDR2 as FQGNSA.

V and J are TRBV4-2 and TRBJ1-2; 8 nucleotides align to TRBD1. The junction had 4 bases not matched to a gene; V was cut back by 0 bases and J by 4 bases. The CDR3 consists of 15 residues. Per the germline V gene, CDR1 is LGHNA and CDR2 is YNFKEQ. CDR3 region: CASSQDQGQVYGYTF. The DNA of the CDR3 is TGTGCCAGCAGCCAAGATCAGGGACAGGTCTATGGCTACACCTTC.

This clone was counted a single time. The chain carries TRBV7-8 and TRBJ1-1; no clear D. The CDR3 sequence is 15 residues long. Trimming took 0 bases from V and 2 from J, leaving 10 bases between them. Germline V CDR1 and CDR2: SGHVS, FQNEAQ. The CDR3: CASSLAIQTNTEAFF. Written as DNA, the CDR3 is TGTGCCAGCAGCTTAGCCATACAGACCAACACTGAAGCTTTCTTT.

J is TRBJ1-5 and V is TRBV9; D is ambiguous. V dropped 1 base and J dropped 6 bases, with 11 bases sitting between them. In germline, CDR1 is SGDLS, CDR2 YYNGEE. This CDR3 has 14 amino acids. The CDR3 sequence is CASSVSSSGQPQHF. CDR3 DNA sequence: TGTGCCAGCAGCGTAAGTTCGTCCGGTCAGCCCCAGCATTTT.

The chain combines TRBV19 with TRBJ2-7, with D uncertain. V was shortened by 7 bases and J by 2 bases, with 12 bases between the two germline ends. This CDR3 has 13 residues. Germline V lookup: CDR1 LNHDA, CDR2 SQIVND (reference sequence). CDR3 amino acids: CASKYQPPYEQYF. The CDR3 DNA is TGTGCCAGTAAATATCAGCCCCCCTACGAGCAGTACTTC.

The V and J genes are TRBV2 and TRBJ1-5; no clear D. V shed 6 bases and J shed 5 bases, with 17 bases lying between them. The CDR3 contains 15 residues. Germline V CDR1 and CDR2: SNHLY, FYNNEI. CDR3 in DNA: TGTGCCAGCAGGGTTACAAGGGCTACGGATCAGCCCCAGCATTTT. This encodes CASRVTRATDQPQHF.

Only a few counts were recorded for this clone. The chain recombines TRBV25-1 with TRBJ1-1, with TRBD1 as a possible D gene (5 bases). The CDR3 contains 12 residues. Per the germline V gene, CDR1 is MGHDK and CDR2 is SYGVNS. Trimming removed 2 bases at V and 11 bases at J, with 12 bases between. The CDR3 loop reads CASSEIRGGAFF. DNA for the CDR3: TGTGCCAGCAGTGAAATTCGGGGGGGGGCTTTCTTT.

This clone was observed once. This rearrangement joins TRBV6-5 to TRBJ1-1, with D unresolved. The V and J ends lost 5 bases and 0 bases respectively, with 10 bases between them. This CDR3 contains 14 residues. Germline V gene lookup returns CDR1 MNHEY and CDR2 SVGAGI. The CDR3, as DNA: TGTGCCAGCAGTAACCGCTTAATGAACACTGAAGCTTTCTTT. Translating it yields CASSNRLMNTEAFF.

The CDR3 loop is CASSSLAGVTYNEQFF. The DNA of the CDR3 is TGTGCCAGCAGCTCCTTAGCGGGGGTGACCTACAATGAGCAGTTCTTC. The rearrangement links TRBV11-2 to TRBJ2-1, with 9 bases matching TRBD2. Unmatched junction bases numbered 6, after V lost 4 bases and J lost 2 bases. This CDR3 is built from 16 residues. Germline assignment: CDR1 SGHAT and CDR2 FQNNGV.

This clone was seen only once. The J gene is TRBJ2-7, the V gene TRBV7-2, with TRBD2 matching over 10 bases. The V and J ends lost 6 bases and 0 bases, in that order; junction bases with no gene match: 5. The CDR3 covers 15 residues. Per the germline V gene, CDR1 is SGHTA and CDR2 is FQGNSA. In nucleotides, the CDR3 is TGTGCCAGCAGACCACCTAGCGGGGGCTCCTACGAGCAGTACTTC. This codes for CASRPPSGGSYEQYF.

J is TRBJ1-2 and V is TRBV25-1; D gene uncertain. Germline CDR1 reads MGHDK; CDR2 reads SYGVNS. V was shortened by 4 bases and J by 4 bases, with 7 bases between the two germline ends. The CDR3 is 12 amino acids. The CDR3: CASSVNPYGYTF. The CDR3 nucleotides read TGTGCCAGCAGTGTGAACCCCTATGGCTACACCTTC.

The V and J genes are TRBV30 and TRBJ2-5, with D uncertain. V was shortened by 0 bases and J by 1 base, with 6 bases between the two germline ends. Germline V lookup: CDR1 GTSNPN, CDR2 SVGIG (reference sequence). This CDR3 has 13 residues. For the CDR3, the DNA is TGTGCCTGGAGTGTAACCAGCCAAGAGACCCAGTACTTC. Translation: CAWSVTSQETQYF. The full variable domain, with the rest looked up from reference TRBV30 and TRBJ2-5, is SQTIHQWPATLVQPVGSPLSLECTVEGTSNPNLYWYRQAAGRGLQLLFYSVGIGQISSEVPQNLSASRPQDRQFILSSKKLLLSDSGFYLCAWSVTSQETQYFGPGTRLLVL.

This chain's CDR3 is CASSEDGLRGDTGELFF. In DNA, the CDR3 is TGTGCCAGCAGTGAAGATGGGTTACGGGGGGACACCGGGGAGCTGTTTTTT. V and J are TRBV2 and TRBJ2-2, with 7 bases fitting TRBD2. Germline V gene data show CDR1 as SNHLY and CDR2 as FYNNEI. The CDR3 spans 17 residues. The V segment lost 1 base and the J segment 3 bases; nucleotides outside the gene matches: 8.

V gene TRBV30 combines with J gene TRBJ2-7; D may be TRBD1 or TRBD2 (5 bases each). CDR1 and CDR2 (germline): GTSNPN, SVGIG (reference sequence). This CDR3 has 11 residues. Trimming stripped 5 bases from V and 0 bases from J, with 5 bases between. CDR3 sequence reads: CAWGTSYEQYF. The CDR3 region has the DNA TGTGCCTGGGGGACCTCCTACGAGCAGTACTTC.

The chain employs TRBV6-5 and TRBJ1-6; no clear D. With 3 bases removed from V and 7 bases from J, the gap between germline ends came to 16 bases. The CDR3 is 16 residues long. In germline, CDR1 is MNHEY, CDR2 SVGAGI. CDR3 region: CASSYTKASENSPLHF. The DNA of the CDR3 is TGTGCCAGCAGTTATACAAAGGCATCCGAAAATTCACCCCTCCACTTT.

This clone showed up just once. The chain's CDR3 is CASSQGSGGLSSYEQYF. In DNA, the CDR3 is TGCGCCAGCAGCCAAGGCTCAGGGGGTCTCTCTTCCTACGAGCAGTACTTC. V usage is TRBV4-3 and J usage is TRBJ2-7; 7 bases align to TRBD1. Germline V gene data show CDR1 as LGHNA and CDR2 as YSLEER. V shed 1 base and J 1 base; nucleotides not matched to a gene: 10. This CDR3 has 17 amino acids.